This entry features one T cell receptor beta chain sequence. The sample belongs to a study of blood T cell repertoires in COVID-19. Sequenced by immunoSEQ multiplex PCR; TCRdb stores in-frame clones only, minus some. Among about 210,000 clones listed, around four fifths were seen once. V lost 3 bases and J lost 2; bases outside the gene matches: 9. The CDR3 spans 16 residues. The germline CDR1 and CDR2 sequences are MNHNS and SASEGT. Sample: peripheral blood. The receptor was derived from a woman in her forties or fifties with acute or convalescent COVID-19. The rearrangement uses TRBV6-1 and TRBJ2-5; 7 nucleotides agree with TRBD2. The CDR3 DNA sequence: TGTGCCAGCAGTGAGACCGTCGGGGGGACTCAAGAGACCCAGTACTTC. This codes for CASSETVGGTQETQYF.